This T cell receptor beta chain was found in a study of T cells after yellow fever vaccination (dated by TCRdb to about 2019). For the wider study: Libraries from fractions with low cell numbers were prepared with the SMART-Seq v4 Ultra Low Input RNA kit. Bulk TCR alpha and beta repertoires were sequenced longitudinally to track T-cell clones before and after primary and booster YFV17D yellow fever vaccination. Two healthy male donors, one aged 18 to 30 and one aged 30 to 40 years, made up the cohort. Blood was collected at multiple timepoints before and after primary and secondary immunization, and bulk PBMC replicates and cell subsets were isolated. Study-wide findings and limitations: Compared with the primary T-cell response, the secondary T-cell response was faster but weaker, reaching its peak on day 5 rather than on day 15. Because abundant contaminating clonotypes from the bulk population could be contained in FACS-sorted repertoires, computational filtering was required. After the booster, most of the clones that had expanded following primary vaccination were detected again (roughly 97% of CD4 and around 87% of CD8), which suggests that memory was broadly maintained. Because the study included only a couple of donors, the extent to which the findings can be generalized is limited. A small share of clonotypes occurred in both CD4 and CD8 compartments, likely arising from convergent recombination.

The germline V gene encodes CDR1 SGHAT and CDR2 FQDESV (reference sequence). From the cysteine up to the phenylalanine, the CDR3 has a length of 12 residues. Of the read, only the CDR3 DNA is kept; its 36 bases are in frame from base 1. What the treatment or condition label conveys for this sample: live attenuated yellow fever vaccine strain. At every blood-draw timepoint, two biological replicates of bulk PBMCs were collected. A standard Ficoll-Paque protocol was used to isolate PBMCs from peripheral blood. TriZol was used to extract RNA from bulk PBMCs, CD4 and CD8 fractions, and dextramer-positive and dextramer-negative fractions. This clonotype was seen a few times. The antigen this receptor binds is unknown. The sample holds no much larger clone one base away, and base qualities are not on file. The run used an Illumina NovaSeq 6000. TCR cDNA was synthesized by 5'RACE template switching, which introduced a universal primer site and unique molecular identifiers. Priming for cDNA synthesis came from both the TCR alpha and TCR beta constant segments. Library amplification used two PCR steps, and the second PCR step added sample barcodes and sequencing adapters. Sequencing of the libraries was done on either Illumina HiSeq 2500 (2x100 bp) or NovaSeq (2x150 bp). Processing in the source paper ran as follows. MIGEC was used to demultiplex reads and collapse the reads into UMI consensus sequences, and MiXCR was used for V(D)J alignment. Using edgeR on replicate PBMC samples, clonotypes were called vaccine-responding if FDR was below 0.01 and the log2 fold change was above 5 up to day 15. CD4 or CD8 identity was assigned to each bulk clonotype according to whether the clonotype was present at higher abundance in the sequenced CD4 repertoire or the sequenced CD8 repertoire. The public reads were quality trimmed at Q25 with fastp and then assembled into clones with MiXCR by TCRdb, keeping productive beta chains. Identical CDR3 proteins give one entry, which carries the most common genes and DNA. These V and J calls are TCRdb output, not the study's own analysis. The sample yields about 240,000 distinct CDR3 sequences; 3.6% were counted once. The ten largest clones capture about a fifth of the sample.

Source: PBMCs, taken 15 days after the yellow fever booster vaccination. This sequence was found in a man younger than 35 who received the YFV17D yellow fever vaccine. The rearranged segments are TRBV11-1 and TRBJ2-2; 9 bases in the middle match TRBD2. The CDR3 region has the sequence CVAGAVSGELFF. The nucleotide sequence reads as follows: TGTGTAGCGGGGGCGGTGTCCGGGGAGCTGTTTTTT. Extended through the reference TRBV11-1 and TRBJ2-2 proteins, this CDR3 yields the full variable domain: EAEVAQSPRYKITEKSQAVAFWCDPISGHATLYWYRQILGQGPELLVQFQDESVVDDSQLPKDRFSAERLKGVDSTLKIQPAELGDSAMYLCVAGAVSGELFFGEGSRLTVL.